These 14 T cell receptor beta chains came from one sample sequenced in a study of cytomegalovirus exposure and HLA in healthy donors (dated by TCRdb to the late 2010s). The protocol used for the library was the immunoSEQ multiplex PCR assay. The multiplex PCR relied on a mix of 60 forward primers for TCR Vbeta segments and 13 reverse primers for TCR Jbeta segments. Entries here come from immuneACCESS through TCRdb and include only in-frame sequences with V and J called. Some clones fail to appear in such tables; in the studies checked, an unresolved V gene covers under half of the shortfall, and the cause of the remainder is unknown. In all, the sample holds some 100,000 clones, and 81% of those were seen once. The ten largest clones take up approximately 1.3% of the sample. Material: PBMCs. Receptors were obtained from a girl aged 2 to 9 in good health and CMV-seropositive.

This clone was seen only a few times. CDR3: CAISESMSSLAGAEQFF. In nucleotides, the CDR3 is TGTGCCATCAGTGAGTCAATGTCGAGTCTAGCGGGAGCTGAGCAGTTCTTC. This chain joins TRBV10-3 and TRBJ2-1; 10 bases agree with TRBD2. V shed 0 bases and J 9 bases; nucleotides not matched to a gene: 11. CDR3 length equals 17 residues. Germline V lookup: CDR1 ENHRY, CDR2 SYGVKD.

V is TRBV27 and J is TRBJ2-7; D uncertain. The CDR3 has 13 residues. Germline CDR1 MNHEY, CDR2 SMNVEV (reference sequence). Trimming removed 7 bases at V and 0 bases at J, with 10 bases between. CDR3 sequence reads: CASKLVDSYEQYF. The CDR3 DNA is TGTGCCAGCAAATTAGTCGACTCCTACGAGCAGTACTTC.

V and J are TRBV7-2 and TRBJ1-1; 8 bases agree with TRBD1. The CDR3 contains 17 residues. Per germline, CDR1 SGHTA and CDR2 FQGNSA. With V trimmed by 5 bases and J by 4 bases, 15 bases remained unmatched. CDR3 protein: CASSPRQGLGWGTEAFF. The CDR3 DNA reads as TGTGCCAGCAGCCCTCGACAGGGGCTGGGGTGGGGCACTGAAGCTTTCTTT.

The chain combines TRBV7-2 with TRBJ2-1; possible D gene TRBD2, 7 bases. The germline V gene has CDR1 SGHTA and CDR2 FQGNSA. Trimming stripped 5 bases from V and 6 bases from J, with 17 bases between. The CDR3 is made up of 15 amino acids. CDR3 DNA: TGTGCCAGCAGCACCCAAGGGGGGGGGCCCAATGAGCAGTTCTTC. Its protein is CASSTQGGGPNEQFF.

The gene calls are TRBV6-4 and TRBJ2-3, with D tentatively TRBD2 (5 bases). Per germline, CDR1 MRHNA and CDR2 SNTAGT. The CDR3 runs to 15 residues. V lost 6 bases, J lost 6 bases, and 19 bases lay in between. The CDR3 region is CASSPTSVGVDTQYF. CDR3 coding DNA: TGTGCCAGCAGCCCCACCTCAGTGGGAGTCGATACGCAGTATTTT.

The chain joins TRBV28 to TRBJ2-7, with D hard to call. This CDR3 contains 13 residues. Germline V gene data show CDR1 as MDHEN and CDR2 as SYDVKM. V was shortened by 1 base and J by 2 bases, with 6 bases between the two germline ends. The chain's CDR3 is CASSLSSTYEQYF. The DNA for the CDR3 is TGTGCCAGCAGTTTATCGAGTACCTACGAGCAGTACTTC. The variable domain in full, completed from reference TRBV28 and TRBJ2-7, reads DVKVTQSSRYLVKRTGEKVFLECVQDMDHENMFWYRQDPGLGLRLIYFSYDVKMKEKGDIPEGYSVSREKKERFSLILESASTNQTSMYLCASSLSSTYEQYFGPGTRLTVT.

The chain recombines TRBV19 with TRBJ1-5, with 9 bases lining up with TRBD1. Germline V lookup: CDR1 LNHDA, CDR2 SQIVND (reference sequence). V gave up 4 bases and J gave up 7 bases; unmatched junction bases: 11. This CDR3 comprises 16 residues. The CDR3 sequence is CASSRYRDRVEQPQHF. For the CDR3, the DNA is TGTGCCAGTAGTAGGTACCGGGACAGGGTGGAACAGCCCCAGCATTTT.

The CDR3 DNA reads TGTGCCAGCAGTTTATTCACTACTACCACTGAAGCTTTCTTT. As protein: CASSLFTTTTEAFF. The chain couples TRBV28 to TRBJ1-1; the D is unclear. The CDR3 is 14 residues long. V was clipped by 1 base and J by 4 bases, with 10 bases between them. CDR1 and CDR2 from the germline V gene are MDHEN and SYDVKM.

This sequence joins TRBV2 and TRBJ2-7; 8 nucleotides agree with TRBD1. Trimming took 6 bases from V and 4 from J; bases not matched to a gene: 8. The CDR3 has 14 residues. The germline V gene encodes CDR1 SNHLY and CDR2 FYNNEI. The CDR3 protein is CASRGGQALYEQYF. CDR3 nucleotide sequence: TGTGCCAGCAGAGGGGGACAGGCACTTTACGAGCAGTACTTC.

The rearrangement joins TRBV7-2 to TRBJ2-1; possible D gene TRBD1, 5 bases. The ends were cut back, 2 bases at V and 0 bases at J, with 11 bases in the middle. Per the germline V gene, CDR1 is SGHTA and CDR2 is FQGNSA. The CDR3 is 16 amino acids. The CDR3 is CASSLRKTASYNEQFF. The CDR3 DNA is TGTGCCAGCAGCTTAAGAAAGACAGCCTCCTACAATGAGCAGTTCTTC.

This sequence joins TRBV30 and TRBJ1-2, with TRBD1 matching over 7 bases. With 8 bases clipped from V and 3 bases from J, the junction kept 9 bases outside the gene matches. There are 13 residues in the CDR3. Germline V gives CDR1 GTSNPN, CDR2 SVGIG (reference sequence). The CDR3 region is CARNTQGDYGYTF. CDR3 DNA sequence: TGTGCCCGGAATACTCAGGGGGACTATGGCTACACCTTC.

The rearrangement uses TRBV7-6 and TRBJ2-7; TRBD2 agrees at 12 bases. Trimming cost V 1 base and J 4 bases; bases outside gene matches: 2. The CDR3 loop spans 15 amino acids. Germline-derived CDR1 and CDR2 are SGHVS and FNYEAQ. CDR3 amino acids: CASSLELAGGYEQYF. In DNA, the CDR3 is TGTGCCAGCAGCTTAGAACTAGCGGGAGGTTACGAGCAGTACTTC.

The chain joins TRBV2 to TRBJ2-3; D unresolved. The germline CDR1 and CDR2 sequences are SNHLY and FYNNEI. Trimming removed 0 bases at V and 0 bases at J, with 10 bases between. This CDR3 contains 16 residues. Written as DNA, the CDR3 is TGTGCCAGCAGTGAAGCAGACATCTCTAGCACAGATACGCAGTATTTT. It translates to CASSEADISSTDTQYF.

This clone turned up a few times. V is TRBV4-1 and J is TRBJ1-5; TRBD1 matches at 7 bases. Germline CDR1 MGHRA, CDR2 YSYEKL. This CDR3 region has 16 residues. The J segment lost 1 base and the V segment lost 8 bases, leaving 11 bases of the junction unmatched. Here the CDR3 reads CASSQQGMGSNQPQHF. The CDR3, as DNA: TGCGCCAGCTCACAACAGGGGATGGGGAGCAATCAGCCCCAGCATTTT.